The sequence of this T cell receptor beta chain was determined in a study of T cell responses to AZD1222 COVID-19 vaccine. Repertoires were generated with immunoSEQ multiplex PCR, while TCRdb's copy carries only in-frame clones and drops some. The data hold about 220,000 clones, with approximately 94% observed a single time. General study results and limits: Without day 14 samples, only post-peak T cell repertoires were studied. Clonal diversity may have been underestimated in mostly white British donors. Spike-specific TCR repertoires showed rising breadth and depth after two AZD1222 doses. It was only a handful of AZD1222 recipients who were seropositive at baseline.

Trimming left V 9 bases short and J 5 bases short, with 7 bases between. The CDR3 has 11 residues. Germline-derived CDR1 and CDR2 are SNHLY and FYNNEI. A word on this clone: Its target is not known.

This TCR came from an adult in good health. The chain has TRBV2 and TRBJ2-2; D is uncertain. The sequences come from peripheral blood, collected on day 0 of MenACWY control vaccination. Here the CDR3 reads CARGRTGELFF. The CDR3 DNA is TGTGCCAGAGGGCGGACCGGGGAGCTGTTTTTT.